Shown below are 32 T cell receptor beta chains from a single sample sequenced in a study of CD8+ T cells in alopecia areata. Treatment indicated: oral pan-JAK inhibitor, 5-10 mg twice daily. The authors extracted RNA and reverse transcribed it into cDNA as the sequencing template. Sequenced by immunoSEQ multiplex PCR; TCRdb stores in-frame clones only, minus some. This table has about 94,000 clones, about 70% appearing once. The sequences come from CD8+ T cells sorted from blood, collected at week 44, from a patient treated with tofacitinib. Receptors were obtained from a human donor with alopecia areata.

The chain carries TRBV29-1 and TRBJ1-4; tentative D call: TRBD1 (5 bases). Between the trimmed V and J ends, which lost 7 bases and 6 bases, there was a span of 24 bases. The germline V gene encodes CDR1 SQVTM and CDR2 ANQGSEA. This CDR3 contains 16 residues. The CDR3 DNA reads as TGCAGCGCTAACACTGAATGGGGCCTAGGGGATGAAAAACTGTTTTTT. As protein: CSANTEWGLGDEKLFF.

The chain is built from TRBV11-2 and TRBJ1-4; D is ambiguous. V lost 8 bases, J lost 4 bases, and 17 bases lay in between. Germline CDR1 reads SGHAT; CDR2 reads FQNNGV. The CDR3 contains 15 residues. The CDR3 protein is CASSLNAARNEKLFF. CDR3 in DNA: TGTGCCAGCTCTCTAAACGCAGCCCGTAATGAAAAACTGTTTTTT.

In the case of this clone: Other nucleotide sequences in the sample specify the same CDR3. This chain joins TRBV5-6 and TRBJ1-1; D is uncertain. Germline values: CDR1 SGHDT, CDR2 YYEEEE. The CDR3 covers 13 residues. Trimming shortened V by 4 bases and J by 2 bases, and 9 bases separated the two germline ends. The CDR3 loop reads CASSLGVNTEAFF. CDR3 sequence (DNA): TGTGCCAGCAGCCTTGGGGTAAACACTGAAGCTTTCTTT.

V and J are TRBV29-1 and TRBJ1-2; weak D call: TRBD1 (6 bases). The V end lost 7 bases, the J end lost 4 bases, and 16 bases lay between the germline ends. This CDR3 spans 13 amino acids. Germline lookup yields CDR1 SQVTM and CDR2 ANQGSEA. This chain's CDR3 is CSALGGGPYGYTF. CDR3 coding DNA: TGCAGCGCCCTCGGAGGGGGTCCCTATGGCTACACCTTC.

CDR3 DNA sequence: TGTGCCAGCAGCTTAGGACAGGGCCCCGGTGGCTACACCTTC. It codes for CASSLGQGPGGYTF. The V and J genes are TRBV13 and TRBJ1-2; the D gene is possibly TRBD1 (6 bases). There are 14 residues in the CDR3. Trimming cost V 0 bases and J 7 bases, with 12 bases left between them. The germline V gene encodes CDR1 PRHDT and CDR2 FYEKMQ (reference sequence).

In its sample, this clone was seen once. The rearrangement uses TRBV4-3 and TRBJ1-5; 7 nucleotides agree with TRBD1. V lost 5 bases and J lost 4; bases outside the gene matches: 5. CDR3 length equals 14 residues. Per the germline V gene, CDR1 is LGHNA and CDR2 is YSLEER. CDR3 loop: CASSSGTVNQPQHF. The CDR3 nucleotides read TGCGCCAGCAGCTCAGGGACAGTAAATCAGCCCCAGCATTTT.

The V and J genes are TRBV7-2 and TRBJ2-7, with 10 bases lining up with TRBD1. This CDR3 is 18 amino acids long. The J segment lost 2 bases and the V segment lost 2 bases, leaving 12 bases of the junction unmatched. The germline V gene has CDR1 SGHTA and CDR2 FQGNSA. The CDR3 bases are TGTGCCAGCAGCTTAACCGGGACAGGGGTCTCGAACCCCTACGAGCAGTACTTC. Encoded protein: CASSLTGTGVSNPYEQYF.

J is TRBJ1-6 and V is TRBV7-9; 7 nucleotides line up with TRBD1. The germline CDR1 and CDR2 sequences are SEHNR and FQNEAQ (reference sequence). Trimming removed 0 bases from V and 8 bases from J; junction bases left unmatched: 1. The CDR3 spans 14 residues. CDR3 DNA: TGTGCCAGCAGCTTAGCGGGGACAGATTCACCCCTCCACTTT. It specifies CASSLAGTDSPLHF.

J is TRBJ2-7 and V is TRBV10-2; the D is unclear. The CDR3 is 12 amino acids. Germline-derived CDR1 and CDR2 are WSHSY and SAAADI. The germline V and J ends were trimmed by 6 bases and 3 bases, with 9 bases remaining between them. CDR3 DNA sequence: TGCGCCAGCAGCCCGAGGTACTACGAGCAGTACTTC. Residues: CASSPRYYEQYF.

In its sample, this clone was seen a few times. CDR3 DNA sequence: TGTGCCAGCAGTCCCCGGGACAGACCCAATCAGCCCCAGCATTTT. Translated, it gives CASSPRDRPNQPQHF. The chain uses TRBV27 and TRBJ1-5, with 7 bases lining up with TRBD1. This CDR3 contains 15 residues. CDR1 and CDR2 from the germline V gene are MNHEY and SMNVEV (reference sequence). Unmatched junction bases numbered 7, after V lost 5 bases and J lost 3 bases.

About this clone itself: This likely stems from a read error, as it lies one base from a far larger clone. The same CDR3 arises from other DNA sequences in this sample as well. In DNA form, the CDR3 reads TGTGCCAGCAGCCAAGACAGAAACAACTATGGCTACACCTTC. Encoded protein: CASSQDRNNYGYTF. The rearrangement links TRBV7-9 to TRBJ1-2, with a weak D call TRBD1 (5 bases). Deletions cut 5 bases from V and 2 bases from J, with 12 bases between. The CDR3 runs to 14 residues. Germline V CDR1 and CDR2: SEHNR, FQNEAQ (reference sequence).

The genes are TRBV10-2 and TRBJ1-1; TRBD1 agrees at 7 bases. Germline CDR1 reads WSHSY; CDR2 reads SAAADI. The V segment lost 4 bases and the J segment 3 bases; nucleotides outside the gene matches: 2. The CDR3 runs to 13 residues. The CDR3 sequence is CASSGDRDTEAFF. In DNA form, the CDR3 reads TGCGCCAGCAGTGGCGACAGGGACACTGAAGCTTTCTTT.

The rearrangement links TRBV7-9 to TRBJ1-4, with D perhaps matching TRBD1 (6 bases). The germline V gene encodes CDR1 SEHNR and CDR2 FQNEAQ (reference sequence). CDR3 size: 16 residues. V was trimmed by 6 bases and J by 8 bases, leaving 22 bases between them. This CDR3 is CASRGAVRGAEEKLFF. As DNA, the CDR3 is TGTGCCAGCAGAGGAGCGGTCAGGGGTGCCGAGGAAAAACTGTTTTTT.

This clone was observed a single time. CDR3 region: CASSQPPDTQYF. The DNA of the CDR3 is TGTGCCAGCAGCCAACCCCCAGATACGCAGTATTTT. The chain combines TRBV7-2 with TRBJ2-3; D is unclear. Germline loops: CDR1 SGHTA, CDR2 FQGNSA. The CDR3 has 12 amino acids. V gave up 5 bases and J gave up 4 bases, with 7 bases separating them.

The gene calls are TRBV7-7 and TRBJ2-1; tentatively, D is TRBD1 or TRBD2 (5 bases each). The CDR3 consists of 14 residues. Germline CDR1 is SSHAT and CDR2 is FNYEAQ (reference sequence). The ends were cut back, 3 bases at V and 7 bases at J, with 13 bases in the middle. The CDR3 nucleotides are TGTGCCAGCAGCTTGGGACGCCCAGGGAATGAGCAGTTCTTC. Its translation: CASSLGRPGNEQFF.

This rearrangement joins TRBV7-2 to TRBJ2-3; D gene ambiguous. The germline gives CDR1 SGHTA, CDR2 FQGNSA. This CDR3 contains 13 residues. With 5 bases removed from V and 6 bases from J, the gap between germline ends came to 12 bases. For the CDR3, the DNA is TGTGCCAGCAGCCCCCGGATCCTCGATACGCAGTATTTT. Protein sequence: CASSPRILDTQYF.

The chain employs TRBV5-1 and TRBJ1-3, with D hard to call. From germline, CDR1 is SGHRS and CDR2 YFSETQ. The CDR3 extends over 16 amino acids. V was shortened by 0 bases and J by 1 base, with 11 bases between the two germline ends. In nucleotides, the CDR3 is TGCGCCAGCAGCTTGGAAGCTACGGGGTCTGGAAACACCATATATTTT. This translates into CASSLEATGSGNTIYF.

This clone is a singleton in its sample. The gene calls are TRBV7-9 and TRBJ2-1, with D tentatively TRBD2 (6 bases). Germline lookup yields CDR1 SEHNR and CDR2 FQNEAQ (reference sequence). This CDR3 region has 14 residues. The ends were cut back, 3 bases at V and 3 bases at J, with 9 bases in the middle. The CDR3 region is CASSFGGIYNEQFF. The DNA of the CDR3 is TGTGCCAGCAGCTTTGGGGGGATCTACAATGAGCAGTTCTTC.

The genes are TRBV13 and TRBJ2-1, with D possibly TRBD2 on 5 matching bases. The CDR3 loop spans 12 amino acids. Germline values: CDR1 PRHDT, CDR2 FYEKMQ (reference sequence). Trimming took off 3 bases at V and 9 bases at J, with 9 bases between the two ends. CDR3 residues: CASSLMGAEQFF. The DNA of the CDR3 is TGTGCCAGCAGCTTGATGGGAGCTGAGCAGTTCTTC.

The V call is TRBV25-1, the J call TRBJ2-7; maybe TRBD1 (5 bases). Germline V CDR1 and CDR2: MGHDK, SYGVNS. V was trimmed by 1 base and J by 6 bases, leaving 10 bases between them. The length of the CDR3 is 13 residues. CDR3 residues: CASSEWGPSEQYF. CDR3 bases: TGTGCCAGCAGTGAATGGGGCCCCTCCGAGCAGTACTTC.

In its sample, this clone was seen once. V and J are TRBV6-5 and TRBJ2-7, with D uncertain. The V end lost 0 bases, the J end lost 3 bases, and 9 bases lay between the germline ends. Germline V lookup: CDR1 MNHEY, CDR2 SVGAGI. This CDR3 is 14 amino acids long. For the CDR3, the DNA is TGTGCCAGCAGTTACTCGTCCTCAGGCTACGAGCAGTACTTC. This encodes CASSYSSSGYEQYF.

V and J are TRBV6-5 and TRBJ2-1, with 8 nucleotides matching TRBD2. Germline lookup yields CDR1 MNHEY and CDR2 SVGAGI. With 5 bases clipped from V and 7 bases from J, the junction kept 10 bases outside the gene matches. The CDR3 is 15 amino acids. DNA for the CDR3: TGTGCCAGCAGTGGCCAGAAGCGGGGGTTGAATGAGCAGTTCTTC. This translates into CASSGQKRGLNEQFF.

This sequence joins TRBV27 and TRBJ2-3, with TRBD1 matching 7 bases. Germline-derived CDR1 and CDR2 are MNHEY and SMNVEV (reference sequence). The CDR3 has 15 amino acids. With 5 bases clipped from V and 3 bases from J, the junction kept 8 bases outside the gene matches. This CDR3 is CASSTQGESTDTQYF. The CDR3 DNA sequence: TGTGCCAGCAGTACTCAGGGGGAGAGTACAGATACGCAGTATTTT.

J is TRBJ2-1 and V is TRBV11-1; unclear D gene. The V end lost 4 bases, the J end lost 0 bases, and 4 bases lay between the germline ends. The CDR3 loop spans 13 amino acids. The germline V gene encodes CDR1 SGHAT and CDR2 FQDESV (reference sequence). CDR3: CASSWNSYNEQFF. The CDR3 DNA reads as TGTGCCAGCAGCTGGAACTCCTACAATGAGCAGTTCTTC.

Written as DNA, the CDR3 is TGCGCCAGCAGCCAAGACGGCGGGGCTGACATTCAGTACTTC. Its protein product is CASSQDGGADIQYF. This chain uses TRBV4-3 with TRBJ2-4; the D gene is possibly TRBD2 (6 bases). Between the trimmed V and J ends, which lost 0 bases and 8 bases, there was a span of 11 bases. Per the germline V gene, CDR1 is LGHNA and CDR2 is YSLEER. The CDR3 length is 14 residues.

The V gene is TRBV5-1, the J gene TRBJ2-7; the match to TRBD2 covers 11 bases. CDR3 length equals 15 residues. Losses at the gene ends were 4 bases for V and 2 bases for J; bases not matched to a gene: 5. Germline V gene data show CDR1 as SGHRS and CDR2 as YFSETQ. The CDR3 reads CASSVFSGGAYEQYF. The CDR3 DNA sequence: TGCGCCAGCAGCGTTTTTAGCGGGGGGGCCTACGAGCAGTACTTC. The entire variable domain, with the rest obtained from reference TRBV5-1 and TRBJ2-7, is as follows: KAGVTQTPRYLIKTRGQQVTLSCSPISGHRSVSWYQQTPGQGLQFLFEYFSETQRNKGNFPGRFSGRQFSNSRSEMNVSTLELGDSALYLCASSVFSGGAYEQYFGPGTRLTVT.

The sample holds one count of this clone. This sequence joins TRBV12-5 and TRBJ2-3; no clear D gene. Germline-derived CDR1 and CDR2 are LGHNT and FRNRAP. Trimming removed 2 bases at V and 4 bases at J, with 13 bases between. The CDR3 covers 15 residues. CDR3 protein: CASGLTPLGADTQYF. CDR3 DNA: TGTGCTAGTGGTTTGACACCCCTAGGAGCAGATACGCAGTATTTT.

The chain is built from TRBV29-1 and TRBJ2-7; a weak D match, TRBD1 (6 bases). Germline-derived CDR1 and CDR2 are SQVTM and ANQGSEA. CDR3 length equals 12 residues. Trimming stripped 4 bases from V and 4 bases from J, with 11 bases between. CDR3 residues: CSVVSGQYEQYF. The CDR3 bases are TGCAGCGTTGTCTCGGGACAATACGAGCAGTACTTC.

The genes are TRBV4-2 and TRBJ2-1; D not resolved. Germline lookup yields CDR1 LGHNA and CDR2 YNFKEQ. CDR3 length: 15 amino acids. V was cut by 4 bases and J by 0 bases, with 10 bases left in between. This chain's CDR3 is CASSPELGSYNEQFF. In DNA, the CDR3 is TGTGCCAGCAGCCCGGAATTGGGCTCCTACAATGAGCAGTTCTTC.

In the case of this clone: A junction end diverges from the germline sequence, so it may reflect a read error. The chain has TRBV9 and TRBJ1-1; 10 bases map to TRBD1. The CDR3 is 15 amino acids. Germline V gene data show CDR1 as SGDLS and CDR2 as YYNGEE. CDR3 region: CASSPTGTGETEAFF. CDR3 DNA: TGTGCCAGCAGCCCAACCGGGACAGGGGAAACTGAAGCCTTCTTT.

This clone is a singleton in its sample. The genes are TRBV7-9 and TRBJ1-1; a possible D gene is TRBD1 (5 bases). Germline V lookup: CDR1 SEHNR, CDR2 FQNEAQ (reference sequence). V was trimmed by 2 bases and J by 7 bases, leaving 8 bases between them. There are 12 residues in the CDR3. This CDR3 is CASSLSGNEAFF. In DNA, the CDR3 is TGTGCCAGCAGCTTATCAGGGAATGAAGCTTTCTTT.

J is TRBJ1-2 and V is TRBV5-4; 7 bases align to TRBD1. With 3 bases clipped from V and 6 bases from J, the junction kept 5 bases outside the gene matches. The CDR3 length is 13 residues. From germline, CDR1 is SGHNT and CDR2 YYREEE (reference sequence). The CDR3 loop reads CASSSGTVNGYTF. The CDR3 nucleotides read TGTGCCAGCAGCTCCGGGACAGTTAATGGCTACACCTTC.